This TCR beta chain was found in a study of blood T cell repertoires in COVID-19. Turning to the study itself: Samples taken during acute and convalescent COVID-19 were collected in the United States, Italy and Spain. PBMCs, B-cell-depleted T cells, or T cells were the source of the cDNA or gDNA that made up the material.

Per the study methods: Amplification of reference gene primers was used by the study to estimate nucleated cell counts. Clones were sequenced by immunoSEQ multiplex PCR, and TCRdb holds only the in-frame ones, with some missing. That table supplies the V and J calls and clone size; D and trimming were determined from the DNA. The repertoire holds approximately 76,000 clones, with more than 75% as singletons. Per germline, CDR1 MDHEN and CDR2 SYDVKM. Trimming at V came to 8 bases and at J to 8 bases, leaving 5 bases not matched to a gene. The CDR3 runs 13 residues. This clonotype was obtained from a woman between 55 and 75 years old with acute or convalescent COVID-19. Sequenced sample: peripheral blood. The rearrangement joins TRBV28 to TRBJ1-6; 8 positions match TRBD1. CDR3 sequence reads: CASGQGWDSPLHF. The CDR3 nucleotides are TGTGCCAGCGGACAGGGTTGGGATTCACCCCTCCACTTT.